The 13 T cell receptor beta chains below were found in one sample sequenced in a study of cytotoxic CD8 clonotypes in ibrutinib-treated CLL. Some clones are missing from TCRdb's copy, which holds only in-frame ones; the method was immunoSEQ multiplex PCR. The table lists a few hundred thousand clones, 80% of them singletons. Sequencing used PBMCs, obtained before ibrutinib treatment. Every receptor here comes from a human donor with chronic lymphocytic leukemia.

The chain couples TRBV7-9 to TRBJ2-3; 12 bases fit TRBD2. The CDR3 covers 16 residues. The germline V gene encodes CDR1 SEHNR and CDR2 FQNEAQ (reference sequence). V shed 5 bases and J 2 bases; nucleotides not matched to a gene: 5. CDR3 sequence (DNA): TGTGCCAGCAGCCCTAGCGGGAGGGAGGTCACAGATACGCAGTATTTT. Amino acid sequence: CASSPSGREVTDTQYF.

This sequence joins TRBV25-1 and TRBJ1-4; D is uncertain. CDR1 MGHDK and CDR2 SYGVNS come from the germline V gene. The CDR3 totals 13 residues. Trimming took 6 bases from V and 6 from J, leaving 11 bases between them. In DNA, the CDR3 is TGTGCCAGCAGACAGACCGGGGATGAAAAACTGTTTTTT. The encoded protein is CASRQTGDEKLFF.

The chain uses TRBV7-9 and TRBJ2-3, with TRBD2 as a possible D gene (6 bases). CDR1 SEHNR and CDR2 FQNEAQ come from the germline V gene (reference sequence). CDR3 length: 14 amino acids. V lost 1 base and J lost 4, with 9 bases in between. The CDR3 coding sequence is TGTGCCAGCAGCTTAGAAACTAGCTCAGATACGCAGTATTTT. Residues: CASSLETSSDTQYF.

The chain couples TRBV28 to TRBJ1-1; the D gene is possibly TRBD1 (5 bases). The CDR3 is made up of 14 amino acids. Per germline, CDR1 MDHEN and CDR2 SYDVKM. V lost 5 bases to trimming and J lost 2 bases, with 12 bases between them. The CDR3 region has the DNA TGTGCCAGCAGTCCGTCGACAGACAACACTGAAGCTTTCTTT. As protein: CASSPSTDNTEAFF. The full variable domain, rest sourced from reference TRBV28 and TRBJ1-1, is DVKVTQSSRYLVKRTGEKVFLECVQDMDHENMFWYRQDPGLGLRLIYFSYDVKMKEKGDIPEGYSVSREKKERFSLILESASTNQTSMYLCASSPSTDNTEAFFGQGTRLTVV.

The chain couples TRBV9 to TRBJ2-1, with 9 bases identical to TRBD2. This CDR3 comprises 19 residues. V lost 4 bases and J lost 3; bases outside the gene matches: 17. Germline CDR1 SGDLS, CDR2 YYNGEE. This CDR3 reads CASSPRTSAAVRYYNEQFF. The CDR3 DNA reads as TGTGCCAGCAGCCCAAGGACTAGCGCAGCGGTCCGATACTACAATGAGCAGTTCTTC.

The chain links TRBV18 to TRBJ2-1; 7 nucleotides match TRBD2. From germline, CDR1 is KGHSH and CDR2 LQKENI. The CDR3 has 18 amino acids. Trimming at V came to 4 bases and at J to 1 base, leaving 13 bases not matched to a gene. The CDR3 bases are TGTGCCAGCTCACAGTCTCGGTTTGGCGGGAGTTCCTACAATGAGCAGTTCTTC. This gives the protein CASSQSRFGGSSYNEQFF.

The rearrangement uses TRBV7-2 and TRBJ1-3; no definite D call. The V end lost 1 base, the J end lost 0 bases, and 7 bases lay between the germline ends. The CDR3 consists of 15 residues. The V gene's germline CDR1 is SGHTA and CDR2 FQGNSA. CDR3 coding DNA: TGTGCCAGCAGCTTAGATATCACCTCTGGAAACACCATATATTTT. This codes for CASSLDITSGNTIYF.

The CDR3 protein is CASSRLGLADTGELFF. The CDR3 nucleotides read TGTGCCAGCAGCAGATTGGGACTAGCGGACACCGGGGAGCTGTTTTTT. V usage is TRBV7-6 and J usage is TRBJ2-2, with 11 nucleotides matching TRBD2. The CDR3 is 16 amino acids. Germline assignment: CDR1 SGHVS and CDR2 FNYEAQ. Trimming removed 5 bases from V and 3 bases from J; junction bases left unmatched: 5.

V and J are TRBV29-1 and TRBJ2-5; 8 bases match TRBD2. Germline V lookup: CDR1 SQVTM, CDR2 ANQGSEA. V lost 5 bases to trimming and J lost 1 base; unmatched junction nucleotides: 3. The CDR3 loop spans 13 amino acids. The CDR3, as DNA: TGCAGCGTTCGTAGCGGGGCCCAAGAGACCCAGTACTTC. It translates to CSVRSGAQETQYF.

V usage is TRBV19 and J usage is TRBJ1-5; D is uncertain. The V and J ends lost 7 bases and 9 bases respectively, with 13 bases between them. CDR1 LNHDA and CDR2 SQIVND come from the germline V gene (reference sequence). This CDR3 spans 12 amino acids. In DNA, the CDR3 is TGTGCCAGTACCCGGGGAAATGTGCCCCAGCATTTT. Its translation: CASTRGNVPQHF.

This chain joins TRBV6-1 and TRBJ2-1; the D call may be TRBD1 or TRBD2 (5 bases each). The V and J ends lost 3 bases and 7 bases respectively, with 16 bases between them. Germline V gives CDR1 MNHNS, CDR2 SASEGT. The CDR3 runs 15 residues. The CDR3 nucleotides are TGTGCCAGCAGTGACGGCAGGGCGTCGGGGAATGAGCAGTTCTTC. This translates into CASSDGRASGNEQFF.

V gene TRBV7-9 combines with J gene TRBJ1-1; the match to TRBD1 covers 8 bases. Germline V gene data show CDR1 as SEHNR and CDR2 as FQNEAQ (reference sequence). The CDR3 consists of 14 residues. J gave up 3 bases and V 3 bases, and 3 bases lay outside the gene matches. CDR3 in DNA: TGTGCCAGCAGCTTGCAGGGGGCAGACACTGAAGCTTTCTTT. It is translated as CASSLQGADTEAFF.

In its sample, this clone was seen a few times. V usage is TRBV2 and J usage is TRBJ1-5; D call uncertain. Germline loops: CDR1 SNHLY, CDR2 FYNNEI. This CDR3 is 15 amino acids long. Trimming stripped 7 bases from V and 3 bases from J, with 16 bases between. The chain's CDR3 is CASKHGRMDNQPQHF. For the CDR3, the DNA is TGTGCCAGCAAACACGGAAGGATGGACAATCAGCCCCAGCATTTT.